This TCR beta chain was sequenced during a study of T cell responses to AZD1222 COVID-19 vaccine. As concerns this clone: Its antigen remains unidentified.

This CDR3 has 14 amino acids. The germline V gene has CDR1 MDHEN and CDR2 SYDVKM. The V gene lost 7 bases and the J gene lost 2 bases, with 14 bases spanning the gap. Some clones are missing from TCRdb's copy, which holds only in-frame ones; the method was immunoSEQ multiplex PCR. This sample has more than 75,000 clones, with about 90% found just once. Whole-study findings and limits: Nearly half of spike-specific TCRs reportedly target variant regions that are unmutated in the B.1.351 and B.1.1.7 variants. Spike-wide coverage was observed for vaccine-associated CD4 TCRs, with dominant responses at 160-218 and 743-854.

V is TRBV28 and J is TRBJ1-2, with no clear D. This TCR was sampled from an adult in good health. This specimen consisted of peripheral blood, obtained on day 0 of AZD1222 vaccination. The CDR3 here is CASTSASENYGYTF. As DNA, the CDR3 is TGTGCCAGCACCTCGGCTAGTGAAAACTATGGCTACACCTTC.